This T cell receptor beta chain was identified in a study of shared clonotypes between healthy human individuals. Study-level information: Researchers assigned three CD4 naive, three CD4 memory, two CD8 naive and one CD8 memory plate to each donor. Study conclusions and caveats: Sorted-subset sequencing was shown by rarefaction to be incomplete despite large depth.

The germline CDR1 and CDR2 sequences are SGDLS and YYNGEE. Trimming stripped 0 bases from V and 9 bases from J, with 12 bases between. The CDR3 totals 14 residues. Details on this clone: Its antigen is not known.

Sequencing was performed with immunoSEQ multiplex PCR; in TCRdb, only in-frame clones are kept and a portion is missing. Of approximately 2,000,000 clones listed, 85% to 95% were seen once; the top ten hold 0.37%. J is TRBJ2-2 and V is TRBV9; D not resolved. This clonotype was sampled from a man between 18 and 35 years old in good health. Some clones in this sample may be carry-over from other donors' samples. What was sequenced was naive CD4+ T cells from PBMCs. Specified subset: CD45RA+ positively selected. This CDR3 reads CASSVVGPRRELFF. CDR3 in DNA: TGTGCCAGCAGCGTAGTAGGGCCTCGCCGGGAGCTGTTTTTT.